This TCR beta chain was sequenced during a study of neurological immune-mediated disorders. Study conclusions and caveats: There were no CDR3 amino acid sequences shared by expanded clones across subjects, a result suggesting private repertoires in all groups.

CDR3 size: 17 residues. Germline CDR1 reads SGDLS; CDR2 reads YYNGEE. Losses at the gene ends were 4 bases for V and 4 bases for J; bases not matched to a gene: 13. This clonotype was picked up many times. Its specificity is unknown. Time point here: technical triplicate 3. Every sequencing run returned over 160 million TCR-beta sequences, which were derived from 15-18 subjects. TCRdb used MiXCR to reprocess the 5' RACE reads, holding one entry per CDR3 protein. This table holds tens of thousands of distinct CDR3 sequences, under 25% found once. The chain couples TRBV9 to TRBJ2-1; 8 nucleotides match TRBD1. The specimen was PBMCs. The receptor's source is a man aged 55-75 years with HTLV-1-associated myelopathy (HAM/TSP). CDR3 loop: CASSYSPGQGIYNEQFF. CDR3 in DNA: TGTGCCAGCAGCTACTCCCCCGGACAGGGAATTTACAATGAGCAGTTCTTC.